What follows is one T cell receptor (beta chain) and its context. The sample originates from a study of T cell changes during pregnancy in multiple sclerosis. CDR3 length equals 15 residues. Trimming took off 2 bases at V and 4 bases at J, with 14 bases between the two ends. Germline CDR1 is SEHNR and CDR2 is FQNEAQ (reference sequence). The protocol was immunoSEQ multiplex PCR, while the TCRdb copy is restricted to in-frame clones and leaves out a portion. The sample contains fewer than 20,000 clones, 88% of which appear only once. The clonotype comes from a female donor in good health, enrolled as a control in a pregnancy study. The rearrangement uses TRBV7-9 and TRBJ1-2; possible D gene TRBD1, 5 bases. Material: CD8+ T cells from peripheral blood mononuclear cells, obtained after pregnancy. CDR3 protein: CASSLLQGVLYGYTF. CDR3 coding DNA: TGTGCCAGCAGCTTATTGCAGGGTGTACTCTATGGCTACACCTTC.